The sample holds many counts of the clone carrying this T cell receptor (beta chain). The data are from a study of T cells in Graves' hyperthyroidism and ophthalmopathy. Trimming cost V 6 bases and J 3 bases, with 21 bases left between them. The CDR3 length is 17 residues. Researchers amplified the TCR beta CDR3 regions from RNA transcripts. Primed by the HTBI set, a first-round RT-PCR was run on the TCR CDR3. A single record per CDR3 protein comes from TCRdb applying MiXCR to the multiplex PCR reads. The sample has around 400,000 distinct CDR3 sequences, about 15% seen once. The specimen sequenced was blood. The clonotype comes from a woman aged 60-70 years with Graves' ophthalmopathy. This chain uses TRBV12-3 or TRBV12-4 with TRBJ2-1, with TRBD2 as a possible D gene (6 bases). CDR3 DNA: TGTGCCAGCAGCCAACTTGCCGCGGGGAACTACTACAATGAGCAGTTCTTC. Amino acids: CASSQLAAGNYYNEQFF.